Listed here is a single T cell receptor beta chain. These data come from a study of blood T cell repertoires in COVID-19. As for the study in general: COVID-19 samples from acute and convalescent phases originated in the United States, Italy and Spain. PBMCs, B-cell-depleted T cells, or T cells were the source of the cDNA or gDNA that made up the material.

In the authors' methods: Reference gene primer amplification gave estimated nucleated cell counts. Method: immunoSEQ multiplex PCR; TCRdb's copy keeps in-frame clones and lacks some. That table supplies the V and J calls and clone size; D and trimming were determined from the DNA. There are just over 250,000 clones in the sample; 86% occur only once, and about 9.8% lies in the top ten. Germline values: CDR1 SGHTA, CDR2 FQGTGA. V was pared by 5 bases and J by 3 bases, with 7 bases of the junction left unmatched. This CDR3 has 15 amino acids. This receptor was identified in a man aged 35-49 years who had recovered from COVID-19. Sequencing input: peripheral blood. The rearrangement uses TRBV7-3 and TRBJ2-3; 8 nucleotides agree with TRBD1. This chain's CDR3 is CASSLRDRSTDTQYF. For the CDR3, the DNA is TGTGCCAGCAGCCTTCGGGACAGGTCTACAGATACGCAGTATTTT.